The present entry profiles one T cell receptor beta chain with its context. This record comes from a study of blood T cell repertoires in COVID-19. On the study more broadly: Acute and convalescent COVID-19 samples came from the United States, Italy and Spain. Sample material is recorded as cDNA or gDNA derived from T cells, B-cell-depleted T cells, or PBMCs.

Authors' methods: Nucleated cell number was recorded as an estimate derived from reference gene primer amplification. TCRdb keeps only in-frame clones here, not all; method: immunoSEQ multiplex PCR. That table supplies the V and J calls and clone size; D and trimming were determined from the DNA. The data contain about 350,000 clones, roughly 89% of them singletons. The J segment lost 6 bases and the V segment lost 3 bases, leaving 4 bases of the junction unmatched. This CDR3 spans 14 amino acids. The germline V gene has CDR1 KGHDR and CDR2 SFDVKD. This receptor was obtained from a woman under 30 who had recovered from COVID-19. Sequencing input: peripheral blood. This chain uses TRBV24-1 with TRBJ2-1; TRBD1 matches 7 bases. The CDR3 is CATSDVRQGNEQFF. The CDR3 DNA sequence: TGTGCCACCAGTGATGTTCGACAGGGCAATGAGCAGTTCTTC.